What follows is one T cell receptor beta chain and its context. No antigen is known for it. PCR was performed using 60 Vbeta and 13 Jbeta primers. TCRdb keeps only in-frame clones here, not all; method: immunoSEQ multiplex PCR. The sample shows about 130,000 clones, around 80% of them seen only once. Per the germline V gene, CDR1 is SGHTA and CDR2 is FQGNSA. With 6 bases removed from V and 5 bases from J, the gap between germline ends came to 16 bases. The CDR3 totals 14 residues. These data are taken from a study of cytomegalovirus exposure and HLA in healthy donors. In the study overall: Among approximately 390 genotyped donors, 80% to 90% fell in the Caucasian-associated ancestry cluster. Study-wide results and limits: An apparent linkage of common viral pathogens to several of the most significant clusters emerged in a later analysis. Earlier analysis looked at TCR beta V segments, and most were productive about 90% or about 30% of the time.

The sample taken for sequencing was PBMCs. The TCR originated in a man aged 25-40 years in good health and CMV-seronegative. The chain links TRBV7-2 to TRBJ2-5, with D possibly being TRBD2 (5 bases). The DNA for the CDR3 is TGTGCCAGCAGTCGGACTGAGACCCGGGAGACCCAGTACTTC. It specifies CASSRTETRETQYF.